This entry lists 26 T cell receptor beta chains sequenced from one sample in a study of T cell repertoires in cytomegalovirus infection. Their antigens are not known. TCRdb recomputed calls from the reads with MiXCR, one row per CDR3 protein. The sample has fewer than 350,000 distinct CDR3 sequences; 25% to 35% are singletons. Sequenced material: cultured PBMCs, taken from culture after CMV antigen stimulation. Receptors were obtained from a human donor in good health (CMV status not recorded). Some clones in this sample may be carry-over from other donors' samples.

The rearrangement uses TRBV19 and TRBJ1-2, with TRBD1 matching over 11 bases. Germline V gene lookup returns CDR1 LNHDA and CDR2 SQIVND (reference sequence). The CDR3 extends over 14 amino acids. V was pared by 7 bases and J by 4 bases, with 5 bases of the junction left unmatched. The CDR3 DNA follows: TGTGCCAGTACCCGGACAGGGGGCATCTATGGCTACACCTTC. Its protein product is CASTRTGGIYGYTF.

J is TRBJ1-2 and V is TRBV27, with unresolved D. CDR1 is MNHEY, CDR2 SMNVEV, per germline (reference sequence). This CDR3 region has 13 residues. Trimming took off 0 bases at V and 6 bases at J, with 8 bases between the two ends. CDR3 sequence (DNA): TGTGCCAGCAGTTTATCTGGTGGGAATGGCTACACCTTC. It yields the protein CASSLSGGNGYTF.

This clonotype was seen a few times. The chain is built from TRBV7-3 and TRBJ2-5; 9 nucleotides match TRBD1. The CDR3 consists of 14 residues. Trimming removed 5 bases from V and 3 bases from J; junction bases left unmatched: 4. Germline V CDR1 and CDR2: SGHTA, FQGTGA. CDR3 loop: CASSPGTGKETQYF. CDR3 nucleotides: TGTGCCAGCAGCCCCGGGACAGGGAAAGAGACCCAGTACTTC.

This clonotype was detected once. The J gene is TRBJ2-7, the V gene TRBV4-2, with TRBD2 matching 7 bases. After removal of 0 bases from V and 6 bases from J, the junction contained 11 bases not matched to a gene. The CDR3 consists of 16 residues. CDR1 LGHNA and CDR2 YNFKEQ come from the germline V gene. CDR3 coding DNA: TGTGCCAGCAGCCAAGAAGCGGCGGGGGAAAATCCCGAGCAGTACTTC. This translates into CASSQEAAGENPEQYF.

This clonotype was seen a handful of times. The rearrangement uses TRBV10-3 and TRBJ2-7; a possible D gene is TRBD1 (6 bases). Germline CDR1 and CDR2: ENHRY and SYGVKD. Between the trimmed V and J ends, which lost 2 bases and 6 bases, there was a span of 14 bases. There are 14 residues in the CDR3. CDR3 coding DNA: TGTGCCATCAGTGAGCTAACAGGGAAATTCGAGCAGTACTTC. Its translation: CAISELTGKFEQYF.

This chain uses TRBV20-1 with TRBJ1-3; D may be TRBD1 (6 bases). The CDR3 runs to 15 residues. Trimming removed 5 bases at V and 0 bases at J, with 14 bases between. Germline CDR1 is DFQATT and CDR2 is SNEGSKA (reference sequence). CDR3 nucleotide sequence: TGCAGTGCTGAGGACAGATATTCCTCTGGAAACACCATATATTTT. Translated: CSAEDRYSSGNTIYF.

This clonotype has a handful of counts. The genes are TRBV7-3 and TRBJ2-2; D is ambiguous. The CDR3 covers 14 residues. The V and J ends lost 5 bases and 3 bases respectively, with 10 bases between them. CDR1 is SGHTA and CDR2 is FQGTGA in the germline V gene. The CDR3 region is CASSLDGYTGELFF. The CDR3 coding sequence is TGTGCCAGCAGCCTAGACGGATACACCGGGGAGCTGTTTTTT. Variable domain in full (rest from reference TRBV7-3 and TRBJ2-2): GAGVSQTPSNKVTEKGKYVELRCDPISGHTALYWYRQSLGQGPEFLIYFQGTGAADDSGLPNDRFFAVRPEGSVSTLKIQRTERGDSAVYLCASSLDGYTGELFFGEGSRLTVL.

This clonotype came up many times. This chain uses TRBV6-1 with TRBJ1-1; D not resolved. CDR3 length: 15 amino acids. CDR1 is MNHNS and CDR2 is SASEGT in the germline V gene. V was cut by 6 bases and J by 5 bases, with 19 bases left in between. CDR3 DNA sequence: TGTGCCAGCAGCCCTGGGATTGTCGGGCAGACTGAAGCTTTCTTT. It yields the protein CASSPGIVGQTEAFF.

This chain joins TRBV28 and TRBJ2-7; perhaps TRBD1 as D (5 bases). This CDR3 is built from 14 residues. The V end lost 3 bases, the J end lost 2 bases, and 11 bases lay between the germline ends. Germline CDR1 MDHEN, CDR2 SYDVKM. CDR3 DNA sequence: TGTGCCAGCAGTTTTCAGGACACCCCCTACGAGCAGTACTTC. Protein: CASSFQDTPYEQYF.

This clonotype was detected only a few times. The chain couples TRBV7-2 to TRBJ1-2; a weak D match, TRBD1 (5 bases). Germline V gives CDR1 SGHTA, CDR2 FQGNSA. V lost 3 bases, J lost 4 bases, and 12 bases lay in between. The CDR3 is 14 amino acids. CDR3 sequence (DNA): TGTGCCAGCAGCTTGGAGGGGTTGAGCTATGGCTACACCTTC. This sequence encodes CASSLEGLSYGYTF.

The chain combines TRBV6-5 with TRBJ1-2, with D possibly matching TRBD1 (5 bases). The CDR3 has 13 amino acids. Trimming shortened V by 0 bases and J by 4 bases, and 6 bases separated the two germline ends. Germline V gene sequence: CDR1 MNHEY, CDR2 SVGAGI. The CDR3 here is CASSYSRGYGYTF. CDR3 nucleotides: TGTGCCAGCAGTTACTCGAGGGGCTATGGCTACACCTTC.

V is TRBV28 and J is TRBJ2-1; 12 nucleotides match TRBD2. Germline V lookup: CDR1 MDHEN, CDR2 SYDVKM. This CDR3 is 18 amino acids long. With V trimmed by 3 bases and J by 2 bases, 8 bases remained unmatched. The CDR3 loop is CASSFRLAGGWAYNEQFF. Written as DNA, the CDR3 is TGTGCCAGCAGTTTCCGGCTAGCGGGAGGGTGGGCCTACAATGAGCAGTTCTTC.

The chain links TRBV6-5 to TRBJ1-2; 7 nucleotides line up with TRBD1. Germline trimming cut 6 bases from V and 6 bases from J; bases unmatched to any gene: 10. The CDR3 consists of 14 residues. The germline V gene encodes CDR1 MNHEY and CDR2 SVGAGI. The CDR3 region is CASRQGVVLDGYTF. For the CDR3, the DNA is TGTGCCAGCAGGCAGGGGGTAGTTTTGGATGGCTACACCTTC.

The genes are TRBV29-1 and TRBJ1-1, with D maybe TRBD1 (5 bases). Germline-derived CDR1 and CDR2 are SQVTM and ANQGSEA. The CDR3 runs 14 residues. The V gene lost 3 bases and the J gene lost 4 bases, with 15 bases spanning the gap. The DNA of the CDR3 is TGCAGCGTTGAGTGGGCCCGGAGGGGCACTGAAGCTTTCTTT. This translates into CSVEWARRGTEAFF.

V is TRBV28 and J is TRBJ1-2, with D perhaps TRBD1 (6 bases). Germline values: CDR1 MDHEN, CDR2 SYDVKM. The CDR3 covers 14 residues. Trimming removed 7 bases from V and 2 bases from J, with 14 bases in between. CDR3 nucleotide sequence: TGTGCCAGCACTCGGGACAACACAAACTATGGCTACACCTTC. This gives the protein CASTRDNTNYGYTF.

This clonotype occurred a few times. The chain joins TRBV7-8 to TRBJ2-3; no clear D. Trimming shortened V by 0 bases and J by 3 bases, and 10 bases separated the two germline ends. Germline CDR1 SGHVS, CDR2 FQNEAQ. There are 15 residues in the CDR3. The CDR3 nucleotides read TGTGCCAGCAGCTTAGCGCGGCCACAAACAGATACGCAGTATTTT. Amino acid sequence: CASSLARPQTDTQYF.

This clonotype showed up just a few times. The chain couples TRBV12-3 or TRBV12-4 to TRBJ2-5; 7 bases line up with TRBD2. The CDR3 consists of 13 residues. The V gene end was trimmed by 5 bases and the J gene end by 7 bases; junction bases not matched to a gene: 7. The CDR3 sequence is CASSPSGARTQYF. CDR3 DNA: TGTGCCAGCAGTCCCAGCGGGGCCCGGACCCAGTACTTC.

This clonotype was observed at least ten times. V and J are TRBV7-2 and TRBJ2-5; D gene uncertain. V lost 1 base to trimming and J lost 5 bases, with 8 bases between them. CDR1 is SGHTA and CDR2 is FQGNSA in the germline V gene. The CDR3 extends over 13 amino acids. CDR3 amino acids: CASSLGGPETQYF. The CDR3 nucleotides read TGTGCCAGCAGCTTAGGAGGCCCGGAGACCCAGTACTTC. Full variable domain (rest looked up from reference TRBV7-2 and TRBJ2-5): GAGVSQSPSNKVTEKGKDVELRCDPISGHTALYWYRQSLGQGLEFLIYFQGNSAPDKSGLPSDRFSAERTGGSVSTLTIQRTQQEDSAVYLCASSLGGPETQYFGPGTRLLVL.

The rearrangement uses TRBV27 and TRBJ2-3; 8 nucleotides line up with TRBD1. The germline CDR1 and CDR2 sequences are MNHEY and SMNVEV (reference sequence). The trim removed 0 bases at V and 0 bases at J, leaving 5 bases unmatched. The CDR3 extends over 17 amino acids. The CDR3 bases are TGTGCCAGCAGTTTATCCTGGGACAGGCTCAGCACAGATACGCAGTATTTT. Its protein product is CASSLSWDRLSTDTQYF.

This clonotype has a handful of counts. The V call is TRBV6-5, the J call TRBJ1-5, with 7 bases lining up with TRBD1. The germline CDR1 and CDR2 sequences are MNHEY and SVGAGI. The V gene end was trimmed by 11 bases and the J gene end by 1 base; junction bases not matched to a gene: 11. The CDR3 runs to 15 residues. This CDR3 reads CAHRGRGFSNQPQHF. CDR3 nucleotides: TGTGCCCACCGAGGCAGGGGGTTCAGCAATCAGCCCCAGCATTTT.

This clonotype was observed many times. The rearrangement uses TRBV7-2 and TRBJ2-6; 7 nucleotides align to TRBD1. CDR1 SGHTA and CDR2 FQGNSA come from the germline V gene. The CDR3 runs 18 residues. With 2 bases clipped from V and 0 bases from J, the junction kept 7 bases outside the gene matches. The CDR3 sequence is CASSLQSGQPSGANVLTF. DNA of the CDR3: TGTGCCAGCAGCTTACAGTCGGGACAGCCCTCTGGGGCCAACGTCCTGACTTTC.

This clonotype occurred a few times. The rearrangement joins TRBV5-4 to TRBJ2-7, with 9 bases identical to TRBD2. CDR1 and CDR2 (germline): SGHNT, YYREEE (reference sequence). J gave up 7 bases and V 4 bases, and 6 bases lay outside the gene matches. This CDR3 spans 13 amino acids. CDR3 residues: CASSRGTSIEQYF. The DNA for the CDR3 is TGTGCCAGCAGCAGAGGGACTAGCATTGAGCAGTACTTC.

This clonotype was recorded once. The chain couples TRBV10-3 to TRBJ1-6; TRBD1 agrees at 8 bases. CDR1 is ENHRY and CDR2 is SYGVKD in the germline V gene. With 4 bases clipped from V and 7 bases from J, the junction kept 6 bases outside the gene matches. The CDR3 is 15 amino acids. The CDR3 protein is CAISGTGSPNSPLHF. The CDR3, as DNA: TGTGCCATCAGTGGGACAGGGAGCCCCAATTCACCCCTCCACTTT.

J is TRBJ2-1 and V is TRBV11-1; 9 bases are a match to TRBD2. This CDR3 is 15 amino acids long. CDR1 is SGHAT, CDR2 FQDESV, per germline (reference sequence). V lost 5 bases to trimming and J lost 4 bases; unmatched junction nucleotides: 6. The CDR3 coding sequence is TGTGCCAGCAGCCTCATAGCGGGAGTGTACAATGAGCAGTTCTTC. Its translation is CASSLIAGVYNEQFF.

J is TRBJ1-4 and V is TRBV7-8; D is unclear. Germline V gives CDR1 SGHVS, CDR2 FQNEAQ. Between the trimmed V and J ends, which lost 1 base and 4 bases, there was a span of 10 bases. The CDR3 is 15 residues long. The CDR3 region is CASSLVVRSNEKLFF. CDR3 DNA sequence: TGTGCCAGCAGCTTAGTAGTCAGGAGTAATGAAAAACTGTTTTTT.

As DNA, the CDR3 is TGTGCCAGCAGTGAATCGGGAAGGGGCTACACCTTC. Translated, it gives CASSESGRGYTF. The V gene is TRBV25-1, the J gene TRBJ1-2; the D is unclear. Germline values: CDR1 MGHDK, CDR2 SYGVNS. Trimming removed 1 base from V and 8 bases from J, with 8 bases in between. The CDR3 runs 12 residues.